This T cell receptor beta chain was observed in a study of T cell responses to AZD1222 COVID-19 vaccine. About the study: The study pooled second doses at about 4 or about 12 weeks.

The repertoire was sequenced with immunoSEQ multiplex PCR; TCRdb's copy has only in-frame clones and lacks some. This sample has under 200,000 clones, with just over 90% found just once. V lost 2 bases, J lost 4 bases, and 8 bases stayed unmatched. Germline CDR1 and CDR2: LNHDA and SQIVND (reference sequence). This CDR3 comprises 16 residues. Study-level points and caveats: With two AZD1222 doses given, Spike-specific TCR breadth and depth both rose. Scientists sampled the repertoires only once the peak T cell response had passed.

Comment on this clone: Its matching antigen is unknown.

The source was peripheral blood, collected on day 0 of AZD1222 vaccination. V gene TRBV19 combines with J gene TRBJ1-5, with 7 bases lining up with TRBD1. The clonotype comes from an adult in good health. CDR3 loop: CASSIRKGASNQPQHF. The CDR3 bases are TGTGCCAGTAGTATAAGGAAGGGGGCGAGTAATCAGCCCCAGCATTTT.